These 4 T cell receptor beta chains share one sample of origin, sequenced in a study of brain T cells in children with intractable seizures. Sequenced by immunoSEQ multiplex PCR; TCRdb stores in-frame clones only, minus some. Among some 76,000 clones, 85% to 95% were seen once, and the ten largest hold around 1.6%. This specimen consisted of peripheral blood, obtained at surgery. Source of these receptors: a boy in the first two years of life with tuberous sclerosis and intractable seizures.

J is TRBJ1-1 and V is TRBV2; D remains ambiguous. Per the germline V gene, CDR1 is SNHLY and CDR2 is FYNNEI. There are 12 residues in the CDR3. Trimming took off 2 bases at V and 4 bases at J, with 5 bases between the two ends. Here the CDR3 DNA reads TGTGCCAGCAGTGAAAGGAGCACTGAAGCTTTCTTT. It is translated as CASSERSTEAFF.

The CDR3 DNA reads TGCGCCAGCAGCTCACCACAGGATAACTATGGCTACACCTTC. Protein product: CASSSPQDNYGYTF. The chain carries TRBV5-1 and TRBJ1-2; perhaps TRBD1 as D (5 bases). Looked up from germline, CDR1 is SGHRS and CDR2 is YFSETQ. Trimming left V 3 bases short and J 1 base short, with 10 bases between. The CDR3 covers 14 residues.

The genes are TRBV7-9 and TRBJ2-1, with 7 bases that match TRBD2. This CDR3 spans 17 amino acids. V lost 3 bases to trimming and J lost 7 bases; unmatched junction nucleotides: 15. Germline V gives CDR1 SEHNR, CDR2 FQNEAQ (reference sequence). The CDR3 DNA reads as TGTGCCAGCAGCTTGATAGTGGCTAGCGGAGTGGAGAATGAGCAGTTCTTC. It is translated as CASSLIVASGVENEQFF.

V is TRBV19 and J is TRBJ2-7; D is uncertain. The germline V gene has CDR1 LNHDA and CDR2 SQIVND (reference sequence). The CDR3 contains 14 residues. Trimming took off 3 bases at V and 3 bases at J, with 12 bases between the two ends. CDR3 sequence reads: CASSIGPRNYEQYF. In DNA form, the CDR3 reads TGTGCCAGTAGTATCGGGCCGCGTAACTACGAGCAGTACTTC.